One and the same sample provided the 21 T cell receptor beta chains below, sequenced in a study of blood T cell repertoires in COVID-19. Assay used: immunoSEQ multiplex PCR; TCRdb lists only in-frame clones, some missing. Among about 260,000 clones listed, about 88% were seen once. Sequences were obtained from peripheral blood. Source of these receptors: a young woman with COVID-19, enrolled during active disease.

This clone was observed a single time. The chain couples TRBV6-5 to TRBJ2-1; 8 positions match TRBD2. Germline assignment: CDR1 MNHEY and CDR2 SVGAGI. Unmatched junction bases numbered 14, after V lost 7 bases and J lost 9 bases. The CDR3 totals 15 residues. CDR3 residues: CASNTIRGGRREQFF. For the CDR3, the DNA is TGTGCCAGCAACACTATTCGGGGGGGGAGGCGTGAGCAGTTCTTC.

V gene TRBV27 combines with J gene TRBJ1-1, with D tentatively TRBD1 (5 bases). Germline V gene sequence: CDR1 MNHEY, CDR2 SMNVEV (reference sequence). This CDR3 comprises 13 residues. Trimming shortened V by 5 bases and J by 4 bases, and 11 bases separated the two germline ends. In DNA, the CDR3 is TGTGCCAGCAGTCCCGACAGAGCCACTGAAGCTTTCTTT. It specifies CASSPDRATEAFF.

The chain carries TRBV7-2 and TRBJ2-5; D is uncertain. The CDR3 loop spans 14 amino acids. Trimming removed 6 bases from V and 3 bases from J, with 14 bases in between. Germline V lookup: CDR1 SGHTA, CDR2 FQGNSA. This chain's CDR3 is CASRRRQVEETQYF. The CDR3 DNA is TGTGCCAGCAGACGAAGACAAGTAGAAGAGACCCAGTACTTC.

This chain joins TRBV4-1 and TRBJ1-4, with D perhaps matching TRBD1 (5 bases). This CDR3 is 15 amino acids long. The germline V and J ends were trimmed by 0 bases and 8 bases, with 13 bases remaining between them. Germline CDR1 and CDR2: MGHRA and YSYEKL. CDR3 sequence: CASSQDRREGEKLFF. CDR3 coding DNA: TGCGCCAGCAGCCAAGATCGCAGGGAAGGAGAAAAACTGTTTTTT.

This chain links TRBV15 with TRBJ2-3; a weak D match, TRBD1 (6 bases). The CDR3 runs to 16 residues. Germline V lookup: CDR1 LNHNV, CDR2 YYDKDF (reference sequence). Trimming cost V 0 bases and J 0 bases, with 10 bases left between them. The CDR3 DNA reads as TGTGCCACCAGCAGAGAGGGGACAACTAGCACAGATACGCAGTATTTT. Encoded protein: CATSREGTTSTDTQYF. The variable domain in full, completed from reference TRBV15 and TRBJ2-3, reads DAMVIQNPRYQVTQFGKPVTLSCSQTLNHNVMYWYQQKSSQAPKLLFHYYDKDFNNEADTPDNFQSRRPNTSFCFLDIRSPGLGDTAMYLCATSREGTTSTDTQYFGPGTRLTVL.

This chain's CDR3 is CASGLATNTGELFF. The CDR3 nucleotides are TGTGCCAGCGGTCTAGCGACCAACACCGGGGAGCTGTTTTTT. This sequence joins TRBV7-2 and TRBJ2-2, with D possibly matching TRBD2 (6 bases). The CDR3 is 14 amino acids. V lost 8 bases, J lost 2 bases, and 12 bases lay in between. CDR1 and CDR2 (germline): SGHTA, FQGNSA. Full variable domain (outside the CDR3, taken from reference TRBV7-2 and TRBJ2-2): GAGVSQSPSNKVTEKGKDVELRCDPISGHTALYWYRQSLGQGLEFLIYFQGNSAPDKSGLPSDRFSAERTGGSVSTLTIQRTQQEDSAVYLCASGLATNTGELFFGEGSRLTVL.

This sequence joins TRBV2 and TRBJ1-6; D gene ambiguous. CDR3 length: 16 residues. Germline V gene sequence: CDR1 SNHLY, CDR2 FYNNEI. V lost 8 bases, J lost 9 bases, and 23 bases lay in between. Here the CDR3 reads CASSATTGGEGSPLHF. Written as DNA, the CDR3 is TGTGCCAGCTCTGCAACCACGGGCGGGGAAGGTTCACCCCTCCACTTT.

The rearrangement uses TRBV6-5 and TRBJ2-1; no firm D call. The CDR3 contains 14 residues. The germline V gene encodes CDR1 MNHEY and CDR2 SVGAGI. Trimming took off 7 bases at V and 0 bases at J, with 10 bases between the two ends. This CDR3 is CASTASSSYNEQFF. The CDR3 DNA sequence: TGTGCCAGCACTGCATCGAGCTCCTACAATGAGCAGTTCTTC.

V and J are TRBV14 and TRBJ2-2, with 9 positions matching TRBD2. This CDR3 is 20 amino acids long. Germline V lookup: CDR1 SGHDN, CDR2 FVKESK. Trimming took 0 bases from V and 5 from J; bases not matched to a gene: 16. The CDR3 DNA reads as TGTGCCAGCAGCCAAGAGAGTCTAGCGGGACCCCTAAGGGTAACCGGGGAGCTGTTTTTT. Amino acids: CASSQESLAGPLRVTGELFF.

The V gene is TRBV7-6, the J gene TRBJ2-2, with 8 bases matching TRBD2. This CDR3 has 17 amino acids. Germline trimming cut 3 bases from V and 3 bases from J; bases unmatched to any gene: 9. Germline loops: CDR1 SGHVS, CDR2 FNYEAQ. The CDR3: CASSFLEAGVYTGELFF. In nucleotides, the CDR3 is TGTGCCAGCAGCTTTTTGGAAGCGGGGGTATACACCGGGGAGCTGTTTTTT.

This clone occurred a few times. This sequence joins TRBV11-2 and TRBJ1-4, with a possible D match to TRBD1 (6 bases). The germline V and J ends were trimmed by 2 bases and 4 bases, with 17 bases remaining between them. Germline-derived CDR1 and CDR2 are SGHAT and FQNNGV. The CDR3 sequence is 17 residues long. CDR3 region: CASSLTGGLGSNEKLFF. Written as DNA, the CDR3 is TGTGCCAGCAGCTTAACGGGGGGCTTGGGGAGTAATGAAAAACTGTTTTTT.

Worth noting for this clone: This sample includes further DNA sequences coding for the same CDR3. The V and J genes are TRBV4-3 and TRBJ2-7; 8 bases align to TRBD1. V dropped 1 base and J dropped 2; count of bases not matched to a gene: 1. The CDR3 contains 14 residues. The germline gives CDR1 LGHNA, CDR2 YSLEER. This chain's CDR3 is CASSQGQGTYEQYF. For the CDR3, the DNA is TGCGCCAGCAGCCAAGGACAGGGGACCTACGAGCAGTACTTC.

The chain has TRBV28 and TRBJ2-7; tentative D call: TRBD2 (6 bases). Germline CDR1 MDHEN, CDR2 SYDVKM. Trimming removed 4 bases from V and 2 bases from J, with 12 bases in between. The CDR3 runs 14 residues. CDR3 nucleotide sequence: TGTGCCAGCAGTTCTCCGGGAGAAACCTACGAGCAGTACTTC. Translation: CASSSPGETYEQYF.

J is TRBJ2-3 and V is TRBV5-4; perhaps TRBD2 as D (6 bases). The CDR3 has 15 amino acids. Deletions cut 2 bases from V and 4 bases from J, with 14 bases between. Germline V gene data show CDR1 as SGHNT and CDR2 as YYREEE (reference sequence). CDR3 region: CASSFRLAFSDTQYF. The CDR3 bases are TGTGCCAGCAGCTTCCGTCTAGCGTTTTCAGATACGCAGTATTTT.

This rearrangement joins TRBV6-6 to TRBJ2-2, with D possibly being TRBD2 (6 bases). Germline lookup yields CDR1 MNHNY and CDR2 SVGAGI (reference sequence). This CDR3 has 16 amino acids. Trimming took 1 base from V and 5 from J, leaving 14 bases between them. CDR3 amino acids: CASSYFSGLGTGELFF. The DNA for the CDR3 is TGTGCCAGCAGTTACTTCAGCGGGTTGGGGACCGGGGAGCTGTTTTTT.

The chain uses TRBV6-2 or TRBV6-3 and TRBJ2-2; 13 positions agree with TRBD2. This CDR3 region has 18 residues. Trimming removed 4 bases from V and 7 bases from J; junction bases left unmatched: 12. Germline V gene data show CDR1 as MNHEY and CDR2 as SVGEGT. CDR3 in amino acids: CASSFIGLAGEVGGELFF. The CDR3 bases are TGTGCCAGCAGTTTCATAGGACTAGCGGGAGAAGTAGGCGGGGAGCTGTTTTTT.

V usage is TRBV29-1 and J usage is TRBJ2-3; 8 bases are a match to TRBD1. The CDR3 has 15 residues. With 4 bases clipped from V and 4 bases from J, the junction kept 10 bases outside the gene matches. CDR1 and CDR2 (germline): SQVTM, ANQGSEA. CDR3 in DNA: TGCAGCGTTGGGGGCAGGGGGCTAGGGTCAGATACGCAGTATTTT. It translates to CSVGGRGLGSDTQYF.

The chain is built from TRBV28 and TRBJ1-5; D possibly corresponds to TRBD1 (6 bases). Germline CDR1 is MDHEN and CDR2 is SYDVKM. This CDR3 is built from 14 residues. V lost 6 bases, J lost 3 bases, and 12 bases lay in between. Here the CDR3 reads CASRTTGNNQPQHF. The CDR3 DNA follows: TGTGCCAGCAGAACGACAGGTAACAATCAGCCCCAGCATTTT.

This clone appeared a single time. This chain uses TRBV7-3 with TRBJ1-3, with 9 bases lining up with TRBD1. CDR3 length: 19 residues. Trimming cost V 5 bases and J 4 bases; bases outside gene matches: 18. Germline V gene sequence: CDR1 SGHTA, CDR2 FQGTGA. The CDR3 loop is CASSPVRDRDHPGGNTIYF. The DNA for the CDR3 is TGTGCCAGCAGCCCAGTTCGGGACAGGGACCACCCGGGGGGAAACACCATATATTTT.

The chain carries TRBV7-6 and TRBJ2-5; TRBD2 agrees at 14 bases. CDR1 and CDR2 (germline): SGHVS, FNYEAQ. The CDR3 has 15 amino acids. J was trimmed by 6 bases and V by 5 bases; bases with no gene match: 5. CDR3 coding DNA: TGTGCCAGCAGCCCGACTAGCGGGAGGGGTAAGACCCAGTACTTC. Protein: CASSPTSGRGKTQYF.

This rearrangement joins TRBV16 to TRBJ2-7; TRBD2 matches at 11 bases. Germline V gene data show CDR1 as KGHSY and CDR2 as FQNENV. The CDR3 extends over 15 amino acids. Losses at the gene ends were 2 bases for V and 6 bases for J; bases not matched to a gene: 6. CDR3 bases: TGTGCCAGCAGCCAAATTAGCGGGAGGGCCGGCGAGCAGTACTTC. Translated: CASSQISGRAGEQYF.